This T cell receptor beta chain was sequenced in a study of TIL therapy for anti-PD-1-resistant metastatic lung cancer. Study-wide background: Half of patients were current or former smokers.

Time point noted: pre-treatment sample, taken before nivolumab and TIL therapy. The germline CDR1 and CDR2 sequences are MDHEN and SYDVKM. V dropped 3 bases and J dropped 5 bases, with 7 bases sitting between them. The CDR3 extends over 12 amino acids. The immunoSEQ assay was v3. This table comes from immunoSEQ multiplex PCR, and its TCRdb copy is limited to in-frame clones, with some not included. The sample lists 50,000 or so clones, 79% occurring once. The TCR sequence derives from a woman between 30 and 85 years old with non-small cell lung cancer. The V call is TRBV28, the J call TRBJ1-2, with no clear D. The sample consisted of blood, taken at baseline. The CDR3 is CASSFRGYGYTF. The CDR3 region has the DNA TGTGCCAGCAGTTTTCGTGGATATGGCTACACCTTC.